The 10 T cell receptor beta chains in this list originate from one sample, sequenced in a study of CD8+ T cells in alopecia areata. Following RNA extraction, reverse transcription yielded cDNA that acted as the sequencing template. Repertoires were generated with immunoSEQ multiplex PCR, while TCRdb's copy carries only in-frame clones and drops some. Found here are some 130,000 clones, around 49% of them singletons; the top ten hold about 19%. Source: CD8+ T cells sorted from blood, taken at week 0. The receptors shown here come from a human donor with alopecia areata.

This clone has only a few counts. The chain combines TRBV4-2 with TRBJ2-7; possible D gene TRBD2, 6 bases. The CDR3 runs to 16 residues. Deletions cut 1 base from V and 3 bases from J, with 16 bases between. CDR1 is LGHNA and CDR2 is YNFKEQ in the germline V gene. CDR3 region: CASSQVIGRGGYEQYF. In DNA form, the CDR3 reads TGTGCCAGCAGCCAAGTAATCGGGCGGGGTGGCTACGAGCAGTACTTC.

The rearrangement links TRBV30 to TRBJ2-1, with D perhaps TRBD1 (6 bases). Germline V lookup: CDR1 GTSNPN, CDR2 SVGIG (reference sequence). V was cut by 3 bases and J by 0 bases, with 12 bases left in between. CDR3 length equals 15 residues. The CDR3 sequence is CAWSPGTSSYNEQFF. DNA for the CDR3: TGTGCCTGGAGCCCCGGGACAAGCTCCTACAATGAGCAGTTCTTC.

This chain uses TRBV13 with TRBJ2-1; D gene uncertain. V dropped 4 bases and J dropped 0 bases, with 7 bases sitting between them. This CDR3 is built from 14 residues. The germline V gene encodes CDR1 PRHDT and CDR2 FYEKMQ (reference sequence). The CDR3 spells CASSSPGSYNEQFF. CDR3 DNA sequence: TGTGCCAGCAGCTCCCCGGGCTCCTACAATGAGCAGTTCTTC.

This clone was seen a single time. Here the CDR3 DNA reads TGTGCCAGCAGCTCGACTAGCGGGGGCCGCACAGATACGCAGTATTTT. This sequence encodes CASSSTSGGRTDTQYF. V usage is TRBV13 and J usage is TRBJ2-3; 12 nucleotides agree with TRBD2. This CDR3 is built from 16 residues. Trimming took 4 bases from V and 1 from J; bases not matched to a gene: 3. Germline V gene lookup returns CDR1 PRHDT and CDR2 FYEKMQ (reference sequence). Full variable domain (rest looked up from reference TRBV13 and TRBJ2-3): AAGVIQSPRHLIKEKRETATLKCYPIPRHDTVYWYQQGPGQDPQFLISFYEKMQSDKGSIPDRFSAQQFSDYHSELNMSSLELGDSALYFCASSSTSGGRTDTQYFGPGTRLTVL.

The chain uses TRBV2 and TRBJ1-1; D unclear. Germline lookup yields CDR1 SNHLY and CDR2 FYNNEI. V was clipped by 2 bases and J by 0 bases, with 10 bases between them. CDR3 size: 15 residues. The CDR3 DNA follows: TGTGCCAGCAGTGAATCCCCTGACGTGAACACTGAAGCTTTCTTT. The encoded protein is CASSESPDVNTEAFF. Together with reference TRBV2 and TRBJ1-1, the CDR3 gives the full variable domain: EPEVTQTPSHQVTQMGQEVILRCVPISNHLYFYWYRQILGQKVEFLVSFYNNEISEKSEIFDDQFSVERPDGSNFTLKIRSTKLEDSAMYFCASSESPDVNTEAFFGQGTRLTVV.

This chain joins TRBV13 and TRBJ2-5, with D hard to call. Germline lookup yields CDR1 PRHDT and CDR2 FYEKMQ (reference sequence). Between the trimmed V and J ends, which lost 1 base and 1 base, there was a span of 7 bases. The CDR3 is 14 residues long. CDR3 sequence: CASSLAGFQETQYF. The DNA for the CDR3 is TGTGCCAGCAGCTTAGCAGGTTTCCAAGAGACCCAGTACTTC.

This clone was picked up one time. This rearrangement joins TRBV5-1 to TRBJ2-3, with D possibly TRBD2 on 7 matching bases. Trimming removed 0 bases at V and 2 bases at J, with 13 bases between. From germline, CDR1 is SGHRS and CDR2 YFSETQ. This CDR3 has 16 residues. The CDR3, as DNA: TGCGCCAGCAGCTTGGAGTCGGGGGGCCCCACAGATACGCAGTATTTT. Protein product: CASSLESGGPTDTQYF.

The chain combines TRBV27 with TRBJ2-4; maybe TRBD1 (5 bases). The CDR3 is 16 residues long. CDR1 is MNHEY, CDR2 SMNVEV, per germline (reference sequence). The V and J ends lost 6 bases and 2 bases respectively, with 17 bases between them. The CDR3 region is CASSLGVLGPKNIQYF. The CDR3 nucleotides are TGTGCCAGCAGCCTAGGGGTACTTGGACCCAAAAACATTCAGTACTTC.

The CDR3 here is CASSQEGHTEAFF. The CDR3 bases are TGTGCCAGCAGCCAAGAGGGACACACTGAAGCTTTCTTT. V usage is TRBV14 and J usage is TRBJ1-1; tentative D call: TRBD1 (5 bases). This CDR3 is 13 amino acids long. Trimming stripped 0 bases from V and 3 bases from J, with 5 bases between. The germline V gene encodes CDR1 SGHDN and CDR2 FVKESK.

The chain combines TRBV29-1 with TRBJ2-5; D uncertain. The germline V and J ends were trimmed by 6 bases and 6 bases, with 11 bases remaining between them. Germline V gene data show CDR1 as SQVTM and CDR2 as ANQGSEA. This CDR3 comprises 11 residues. The CDR3 region is CSVPEAKTQYF. Here the CDR3 DNA reads TGCAGCGTACCCGAGGCGAAGACCCAGTACTTC.